This T cell receptor (beta chain) derives from a study of CD8+ T cells in alopecia areata. Treatment of the sample: oral pan-JAK inhibitor, 5-10 mg twice daily. CDR3 length equals 14 residues. Germline V gene data show CDR1 as GTSNPN and CDR2 as SVGIG (reference sequence). The junction had 4 bases not matched to a gene; V was cut back by 4 bases and J by 2 bases. Sequencing templates came from extracted RNA that was reverse transcribed into cDNA. Clones were sequenced by immunoSEQ multiplex PCR, and TCRdb holds only the in-frame ones, with some missing. The table has about 190,000 clones, roughly three fifths seen once.

The gene calls are TRBV30 and TRBJ1-5, with 8 positions matching TRBD1. This clonotype was sampled from a human donor with alopecia areata. Sequenced material: CD4+ T cells sorted from blood, taken at week 4, from a patient treated with tofacitinib. CDR3 amino acids: CAWTPTGGNQPQHF. The CDR3 nucleotides are TGTGCCTGGACCCCGACAGGGGGCAATCAGCCCCAGCATTTT.